Below, one TCR beta chain is given with its context. The CDR3 length is 16 residues. Germline assignment: CDR1 MNHEY and CDR2 SVGAGI. The V gene end was trimmed by 2 bases and the J gene end by 4 bases; junction bases not matched to a gene: 5. The data belong to a study of blood T cell repertoires in COVID-19. Looking at the study overall: The origin of the acute and convalescent COVID-19 samples was the United States, Italy and Spain. T cells, B-cell-depleted T cells, or PBMCs provided the cDNA or gDNA that served as material.

As originally analysed: How many nucleated cells were present was estimated from reference gene primer amplification. Libraries were prepared by immunoSEQ multiplex PCR; TCRdb keeps only in-frame clonotypes and omits some of them. That table furnishes V, J and clone size, whereas the DNA furnished D and trimming. The sample lists tens of thousands of clones, 80% to 90% seen once, with roughly 5% in the top ten. The chain carries TRBV6-5 and TRBJ2-2; TRBD2 matches at 9 bases. The clonotype comes from a woman of 80 years or more with acute or convalescent COVID-19. Sequenced material: peripheral blood. For the CDR3, the DNA is TGTGCCAGCAGTTACGCGGCTAGCGGGGCCACCGGGGAGCTGTTTTTT. Its translation: CASSYAASGATGELFF.